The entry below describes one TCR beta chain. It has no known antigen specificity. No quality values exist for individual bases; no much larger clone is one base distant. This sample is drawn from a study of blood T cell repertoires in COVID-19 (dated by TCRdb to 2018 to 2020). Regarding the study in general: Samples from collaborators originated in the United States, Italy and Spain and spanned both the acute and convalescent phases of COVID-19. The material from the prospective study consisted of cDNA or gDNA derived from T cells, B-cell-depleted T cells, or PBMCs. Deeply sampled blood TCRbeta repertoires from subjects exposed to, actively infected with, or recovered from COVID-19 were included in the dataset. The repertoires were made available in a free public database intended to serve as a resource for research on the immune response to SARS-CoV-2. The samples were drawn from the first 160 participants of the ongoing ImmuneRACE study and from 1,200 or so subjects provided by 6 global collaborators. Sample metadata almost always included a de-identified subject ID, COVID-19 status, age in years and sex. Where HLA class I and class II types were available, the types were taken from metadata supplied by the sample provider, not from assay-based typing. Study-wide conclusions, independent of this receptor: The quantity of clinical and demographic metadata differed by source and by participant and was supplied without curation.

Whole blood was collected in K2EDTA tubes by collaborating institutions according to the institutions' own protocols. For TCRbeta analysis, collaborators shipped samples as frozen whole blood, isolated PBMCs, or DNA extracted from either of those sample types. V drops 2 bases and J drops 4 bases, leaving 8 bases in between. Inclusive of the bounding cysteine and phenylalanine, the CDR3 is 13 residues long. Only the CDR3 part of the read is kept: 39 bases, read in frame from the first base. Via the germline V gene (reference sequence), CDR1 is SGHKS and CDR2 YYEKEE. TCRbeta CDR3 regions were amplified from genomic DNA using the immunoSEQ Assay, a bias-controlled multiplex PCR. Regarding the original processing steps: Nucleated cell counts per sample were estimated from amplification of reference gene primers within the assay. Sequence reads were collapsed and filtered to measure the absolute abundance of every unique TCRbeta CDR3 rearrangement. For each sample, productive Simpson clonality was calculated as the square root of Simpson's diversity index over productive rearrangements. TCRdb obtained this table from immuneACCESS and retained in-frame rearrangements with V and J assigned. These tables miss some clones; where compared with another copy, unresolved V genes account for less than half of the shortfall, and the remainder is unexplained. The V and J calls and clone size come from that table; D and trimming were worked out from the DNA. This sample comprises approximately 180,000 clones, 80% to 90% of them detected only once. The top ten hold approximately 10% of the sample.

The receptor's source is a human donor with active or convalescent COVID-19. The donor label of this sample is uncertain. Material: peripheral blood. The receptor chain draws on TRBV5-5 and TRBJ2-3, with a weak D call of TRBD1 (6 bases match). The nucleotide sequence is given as TGTGCCAGCAGCTTACAGGGTGCAGATACGCAGTATTTT. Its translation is CASSLQGADTQYF.